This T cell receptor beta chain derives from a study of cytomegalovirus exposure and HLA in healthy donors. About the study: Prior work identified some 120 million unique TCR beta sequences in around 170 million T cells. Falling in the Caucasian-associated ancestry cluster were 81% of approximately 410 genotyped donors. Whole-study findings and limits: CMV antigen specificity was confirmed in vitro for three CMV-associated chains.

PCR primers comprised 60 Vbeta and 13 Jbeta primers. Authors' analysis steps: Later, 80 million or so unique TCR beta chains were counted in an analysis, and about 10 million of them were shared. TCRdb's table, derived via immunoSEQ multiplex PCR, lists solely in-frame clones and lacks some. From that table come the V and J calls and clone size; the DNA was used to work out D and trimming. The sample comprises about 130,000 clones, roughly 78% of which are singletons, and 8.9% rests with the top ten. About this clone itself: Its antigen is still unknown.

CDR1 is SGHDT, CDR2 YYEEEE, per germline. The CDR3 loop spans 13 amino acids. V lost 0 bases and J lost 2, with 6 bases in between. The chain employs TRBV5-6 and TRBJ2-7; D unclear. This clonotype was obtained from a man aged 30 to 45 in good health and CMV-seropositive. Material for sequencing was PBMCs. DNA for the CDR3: TGTGCCAGCAGCTTGGTCACAGCCTACGAGCAGTACTTC. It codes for CASSLVTAYEQYF.